The 23 T cell receptor beta chains given below trace back to one sample, sequenced in a study of graft-versus-host responses after intestinal transplantation. Libraries were prepared by immunoSEQ multiplex PCR; TCRdb keeps only in-frame clonotypes and omits some of them. The sample holds tens of thousands of clones, roughly 87% seen once. These receptors are not linked to any known antigen. The input for sequencing was unstimulated CD8+ T cells sorted from spleen or lymph node cells, taken before intestinal transplant. The receptors shown here come from a human donor who received an intestinal transplant.

The J gene is TRBJ2-7, the V gene TRBV2, with D perhaps matching TRBD2 (5 bases). V shed 5 bases and J shed 6 bases, with 11 bases lying between them. The germline V gene has CDR1 SNHLY and CDR2 FYNNEI. CDR3 length: 12 residues. The CDR3, as DNA: TGTGCCAGCAGTTACCTCACTAGCGAGCAGTACTTC. This encodes CASSYLTSEQYF.

The chain recombines TRBV29-1 with TRBJ2-5; 8 positions agree with TRBD1. The DNA end lines up better with TRBJ2-7; the J call may be wrong. The CDR3 runs to 14 residues. Germline V lookup: CDR1 SQVTM, CDR2 ANQGSEA. CDR3: CSVEGQGQTYEQYF. CDR3 sequence (DNA): TGCAGCGTTGAAGGACAGGGGCAGACCTACGAGCAGTACTTC.

V usage is TRBV13 and J usage is TRBJ1-6, with D possibly being TRBD1 (5 bases). Germline loops: CDR1 PRHDT, CDR2 FYEKMQ (reference sequence). V was trimmed by 2 bases and J by 13 bases, leaving 15 bases between them. This CDR3 region has 14 residues. The CDR3 reads CASSLPGSSAPLHF. DNA of the CDR3: TGTGCCAGCAGCTTACCAGGGTCATCTGCGCCCCTCCACTTT.

As DNA, the CDR3 is TGTGCCAGCAGCCCAGTGGGACTAGCGGGGGGTGGCGAGCAGTACTTC. As protein: CASSPVGLAGGGEQYF. The chain links TRBV7-9 to TRBJ2-7; 15 bases align to TRBD2. J gave up 6 bases and V 5 bases, and 8 bases lay outside the gene matches. Germline CDR1 is SEHNR and CDR2 is FQNEAQ (reference sequence). The CDR3 sequence is 16 residues long.

V is TRBV15 and J is TRBJ2-6; maybe TRBD1 (5 bases). V lost 5 bases and J lost 0, with 17 bases in between. Germline V gives CDR1 LNHNV, CDR2 YYDKDF (reference sequence). The CDR3 loop spans 18 amino acids. The chain's CDR3 is CATSPMRQPLSGANVLTF. The CDR3 DNA follows: TGTGCCACCAGCCCCATGAGACAGCCACTCTCTGGGGCCAACGTCCTGACTTTC.

The J gene is TRBJ2-3, the V gene TRBV5-6; TRBD1 aligns across 10 bases. Looked up from germline, CDR1 is SGHDT and CDR2 is YYEEEE. The CDR3 is 15 amino acids. V lost 3 bases to trimming and J lost 2 bases; unmatched junction nucleotides: 3. This CDR3 reads CASSWGTGDTDTQYF. The DNA of the CDR3 is TGTGCCAGCAGCTGGGGGACAGGGGACACAGATACGCAGTATTTT.

The J gene is TRBJ2-5, the V gene TRBV14, with 8 positions matching TRBD1. The last part of the DNA fits TRBJ2-7 better; the J call may be wrong. This CDR3 is built from 11 residues. The germline gives CDR1 SGHDN, CDR2 FVKESK. The CDR3 loop reads CASGQGYEQYF. The CDR3 DNA is TGTGCCAGCGGACAGGGCTACGAGCAGTACTTC.

The chain links TRBV5-1 to TRBJ1-3; D is unresolved. The CDR3 runs to 14 residues. V dropped 1 base and J dropped 1 base, with 6 bases sitting between them. CDR1 is SGHRS, CDR2 YFSETQ, per germline. CDR3 nucleotides: TGCGCCAGCAGCTTGTCGGGGTCTGGAAACACCATATATTTT. As protein: CASSLSGSGNTIYF.

The rearrangement uses TRBV4-1 and TRBJ2-1; a possible D gene is TRBD1 (6 bases). In germline, CDR1 is MGHRA, CDR2 YSYEKL. The CDR3 length is 15 residues. The V end lost 0 bases, the J end lost 4 bases, and 10 bases lay between the germline ends. CDR3 in amino acids: CASSQDLGAYNEQFF. As DNA, the CDR3 is TGCGCCAGCAGCCAAGATCTGGGGGCTTACAATGAGCAGTTCTTC.

The chain has TRBV9 and TRBJ2-1; D possibly corresponds to TRBD2 (7 bases). The CDR3 covers 14 residues. V lost 0 bases and J 10 bases, leaving 14 bases between the germline ends. Germline V gene data show CDR1 as SGDLS and CDR2 as YYNGEE. The CDR3 DNA follows: TGTGCCAGCAGCGTAGAGGGCGGGGGCGGCGAGCAGTTCTTC. It specifies CASSVEGGGGEQFF.

This chain connects TRBV2 to TRBJ2-5; a weak D match, TRBD1 (6 bases). The CDR3 contains 15 residues. Germline-derived CDR1 and CDR2 are SNHLY and FYNNEI. V was shortened by 1 base and J by 5 bases, with 14 bases between the two germline ends. CDR3 sequence (DNA): TGTGCCAGCAGTGAAGGGTCAGGGGCCCTCGAGACCCAGTACTTC. It translates to CASSEGSGALETQYF. Complete variable domain (other parts from reference TRBV2 and TRBJ2-5): EPEVTQTPSHQVTQMGQEVILRCVPISNHLYFYWYRQILGQKVEFLVSFYNNEISEKSEIFDDQFSVERPDGSNFTLKIRSTKLEDSAMYFCASSEGSGALETQYFGPGTRLLVL.

The chain employs TRBV19 and TRBJ1-1; 10 nucleotides agree with TRBD1. CDR1 is LNHDA, CDR2 SQIVND, per germline (reference sequence). CDR3 length: 16 amino acids. V gave up 6 bases and J gave up 7 bases; unmatched junction bases: 14. The CDR3 DNA follows: TGTGCCAGTAGGCAGGAGCGAACCGGGACAGGGGATGAAGCTTTCTTT. This gives the protein CASRQERTGTGDEAFF.

This rearrangement joins TRBV7-9 to TRBJ1-2; TRBD1 is a possible D gene (5 bases). Trimming took 5 bases from V and 2 from J, leaving 15 bases between them. CDR3 length: 15 amino acids. The germline V gene encodes CDR1 SEHNR and CDR2 FQNEAQ (reference sequence). CDR3 loop: CASSPQGSANYGYTF. For the CDR3, the DNA is TGTGCCAGCAGCCCCCAGGGTTCGGCGAACTATGGCTACACCTTC.

The chain links TRBV5-4 to TRBJ1-1; 9 bases line up with TRBD1. CDR3 length equals 14 residues. Germline CDR1 reads SGHNT; CDR2 reads YYREEE (reference sequence). Trimming at V came to 1 base and at J to 8 bases, leaving 6 bases not matched to a gene. The CDR3 region is CASSLNRGPAEAFF. The CDR3 nucleotides are TGTGCCAGCAGCTTGAACAGGGGGCCCGCGGAAGCTTTCTTT.

The V call is TRBV10-3, the J call TRBJ2-7; 11 positions match TRBD1. Germline lookup yields CDR1 ENHRY and CDR2 SYGVKD. The V segment lost 2 bases and the J segment 2 bases; nucleotides outside the gene matches: 5. This CDR3 has 16 amino acids. This CDR3 reads CAISEPGGQGAYEQYF. The CDR3 DNA follows: TGTGCCATCAGTGAGCCCGGGGGACAGGGGGCCTACGAGCAGTACTTC.

This clone was found once. The chain recombines TRBV5-6 with TRBJ2-7, with 7 bases fitting TRBD1. With V trimmed by 2 bases and J by 3 bases, 8 bases remained unmatched. Germline assignment: CDR1 SGHDT and CDR2 YYEEEE. The CDR3 consists of 15 residues. Here the CDR3 DNA reads TGTGCCAGCAGCTTCCCCGGACAGGAGAACTACGAGCAGTACTTC. Protein product: CASSFPGQENYEQYF.

This chain connects TRBV13 to TRBJ2-5, with 9 positions matching TRBD2. V trimming: 2 bases; J trimming: 2 bases; junction bases outside the gene matches: 6. This CDR3 comprises 16 residues. In germline, CDR1 is PRHDT, CDR2 FYEKMQ (reference sequence). The CDR3 is CASSLRASGEQETQYF. CDR3 nucleotide sequence: TGTGCCAGCAGCTTACGGGCTAGCGGGGAACAAGAGACCCAGTACTTC.

The V gene is TRBV6-5, the J gene TRBJ1-1; D is possibly TRBD1 (6 bases). With 4 bases removed from V and 1 base from J, the gap between germline ends came to 10 bases. Germline lookup yields CDR1 MNHEY and CDR2 SVGAGI. This CDR3 has 14 residues. CDR3 in amino acids: CASSWQGQNTEAFF. The CDR3 nucleotides are TGTGCCAGCAGTTGGCAGGGACAGAACACTGAAGCTTTCTTT.

The CDR3 sequence: CASSTPSNFYNEQFF. The CDR3 DNA sequence: TGTGCCAGTAGTACACCTAGTAATTTCTACAATGAGCAGTTCTTC. The chain couples TRBV19 to TRBJ2-1; no reliable D call. Germline-derived CDR1 and CDR2 are LNHDA and SQIVND (reference sequence). CDR3 size: 15 residues. V was pared by 4 bases and J by 3 bases, with 13 bases between. Supplemented by reference TRBV19 and TRBJ2-1, the full variable domain reads DGGITQSPKYLFRKEGQNVTLSCEQNLNHDAMYWYRQDPGQGLRLIYYSQIVNDFQKGDIAEGYSVSREKKESFPLTVTSAQKNPTAFYLCASSTPSNFYNEQFFGPGTRLTVL.

V is TRBV7-9 and J is TRBJ1-2, with D unresolved. Germline-derived CDR1 and CDR2 are SEHNR and FQNEAQ (reference sequence). The CDR3 is made up of 13 amino acids. V shed 0 bases and J shed 5 bases, with 7 bases lying between them. The CDR3 region is CASSLALEYGYTF. CDR3 coding DNA: TGTGCCAGCAGCTTAGCTCTGGAGTATGGCTACACCTTC.

V usage is TRBV9 and J usage is TRBJ1-2; 8 bases are a match to TRBD1. The CDR3 sequence is 17 residues long. The germline V gene encodes CDR1 SGDLS and CDR2 YYNGEE. V lost 0 bases to trimming and J lost 6 bases; unmatched junction nucleotides: 13. The CDR3 DNA reads TGTGCCAGCAGCGTAGCAGGAGGGACAGGATGGATAGATGGCTACACCTTC. Amino acid sequence: CASSVAGGTGWIDGYTF.

The DNA of the CDR3 is TGTGCCAGCAGCCAAGGGACACGCACAGATACGCAGTATTTT. The encoded protein is CASSQGTRTDTQYF. The rearrangement uses TRBV5-6 and TRBJ2-3, with a possible D match to TRBD1 (6 bases). The length of the CDR3 is 14 residues. V was pared by 4 bases and J by 1 base, with 10 bases between. Germline values: CDR1 SGHDT, CDR2 YYEEEE.

J is TRBJ1-1 and V is TRBV4-1; 7 bases agree with TRBD1. V was clipped by 4 bases and J by 1 base; unmatched bases: 6. The CDR3 runs 15 residues. Germline CDR1 reads MGHRA; CDR2 reads YSYEKL. The CDR3 region is CASSLMGTENTEAFF. DNA of the CDR3: TGCGCCAGCAGCCTGATGGGGACAGAGAACACTGAAGCTTTCTTT.